This TCR beta chain was obtained from a study of OX40 agonist ivuxolimab in advanced cancers. Across the study: Six ivuxolimab dose levels, 0.01 to 10 mg/kg, were given intravenously every 2 weeks. Previous treatment with anti-PD-1, anti-PD-L1 or anti-CTLA-4 therapy was allowed; about 40% had received some. Study-wide points: On average, CD8+ T cells showed a greater number of expanded clones than CD4+.

The length of the CDR3 is 14 residues. V lost 6 bases, J lost 8 bases, and 14 bases lay in between. CDR1 and CDR2 from the germline V gene are MNHEY and SMNVEV (reference sequence). Repertoires were generated with immunoSEQ multiplex PCR, while TCRdb's copy carries only in-frame clones and drops some. The sample lists fewer than 60,000 clones; 87% were seen once. Patients were ineligible given autoimmune disease history or systemic immunosuppression. With respect to this clone: Antigen: not known.

The sequenced sample was CD4+ or CD8+ T cells sorted from blood, obtained in a trial of the OX40 agonist ivuxolimab. The origin of this receptor is an adult with an advanced solid tumor such as melanoma, head and neck, liver or kidney cancer. The chain employs TRBV27 and TRBJ1-6; a possible D gene is TRBD1 (5 bases). This CDR3 reads CASRLGEWDSPLHF. The DNA of the CDR3 is TGTGCCAGCAGGTTGGGGGAGTGGGATTCACCCCTCCACTTT.